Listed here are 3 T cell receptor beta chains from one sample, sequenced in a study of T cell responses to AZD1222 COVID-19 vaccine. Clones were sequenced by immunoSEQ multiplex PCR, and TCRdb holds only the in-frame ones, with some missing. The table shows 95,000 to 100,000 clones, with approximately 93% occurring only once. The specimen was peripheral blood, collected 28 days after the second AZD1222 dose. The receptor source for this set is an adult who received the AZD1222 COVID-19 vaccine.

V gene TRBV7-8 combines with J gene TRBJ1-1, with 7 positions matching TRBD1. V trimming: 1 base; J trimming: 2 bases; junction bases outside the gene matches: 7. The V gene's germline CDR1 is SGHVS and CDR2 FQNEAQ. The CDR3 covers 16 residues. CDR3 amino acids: CASSLGQGVRNTEAFF. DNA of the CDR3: TGTGCCAGCAGCTTAGGACAGGGAGTACGAAACACTGAAGCTTTCTTT.

The DNA of the CDR3 is TGTGCCAGCAGTTTTCCTAGCGAGACAGGGGAGCTGTTTTTT. Protein: CASSFPSETGELFF. This rearrangement joins TRBV28 to TRBJ2-2, with D possibly matching TRBD2 (6 bases). Between the trimmed V and J ends, which lost 3 bases and 8 bases, there was a span of 13 bases. In germline, CDR1 is MDHEN, CDR2 SYDVKM. The CDR3 is made up of 14 amino acids. The entire variable domain, with the rest obtained from reference TRBV28 and TRBJ2-2, is as follows: DVKVTQSSRYLVKRTGEKVFLECVQDMDHENMFWYRQDPGLGLRLIYFSYDVKMKEKGDIPEGYSVSREKKERFSLILESASTNQTSMYLCASSFPSETGELFFGEGSRLTVL.

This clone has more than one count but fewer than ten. The CDR3 sequence: CASSREYTEAFF. In nucleotides, the CDR3 is TGTGCCAGTAGTAGAGAATACACTGAAGCTTTCTTT. The chain links TRBV19 to TRBJ1-1; unclear D gene. There are 12 residues in the CDR3. V was clipped by 4 bases and J by 3 bases, with 6 bases between them. The germline V gene has CDR1 LNHDA and CDR2 SQIVND (reference sequence).